This record covers a single TCR beta chain. Its antigen is currently unknown. This table comes from immunoSEQ multiplex PCR, and its TCRdb copy is limited to in-frame clones, with some not included. This table holds approximately 150,000 clones, around 91% found once. The data stem from a study of T cell responses to AZD1222 COVID-19 vaccine. Trimming at V came to 6 bases and at J to 0 bases, leaving 7 bases not matched to a gene. The CDR3 loop spans 16 amino acids. Looked up from germline, CDR1 is SNHLY and CDR2 is FYNNEI. Findings of the study overall: The study sampled repertoires only after the peak T cell response. Nearly half of spike-specific TCRs reportedly target unmutated variant regions.

The clonotype comes from an adult who received the AZD1222 COVID-19 vaccine. The chain is built from TRBV2 and TRBJ2-1; 8 nucleotides match TRBD2. Source: peripheral blood, taken 28 days after the second AZD1222 dose. The CDR3 sequence: CASSQSGSGSYNEQFF. For the CDR3, the DNA is TGTGCCAGCAGCCAGAGCGGGAGTGGCTCCTACAATGAGCAGTTCTTC. Variable domain in full (rest from reference TRBV2 and TRBJ2-1): EPEVTQTPSHQVTQMGQEVILRCVPISNHLYFYWYRQILGQKVEFLVSFYNNEISEKSEIFDDQFSVERPDGSNFTLKIRSTKLEDSAMYFCASSQSGSGSYNEQFFGPGTRLTVL.